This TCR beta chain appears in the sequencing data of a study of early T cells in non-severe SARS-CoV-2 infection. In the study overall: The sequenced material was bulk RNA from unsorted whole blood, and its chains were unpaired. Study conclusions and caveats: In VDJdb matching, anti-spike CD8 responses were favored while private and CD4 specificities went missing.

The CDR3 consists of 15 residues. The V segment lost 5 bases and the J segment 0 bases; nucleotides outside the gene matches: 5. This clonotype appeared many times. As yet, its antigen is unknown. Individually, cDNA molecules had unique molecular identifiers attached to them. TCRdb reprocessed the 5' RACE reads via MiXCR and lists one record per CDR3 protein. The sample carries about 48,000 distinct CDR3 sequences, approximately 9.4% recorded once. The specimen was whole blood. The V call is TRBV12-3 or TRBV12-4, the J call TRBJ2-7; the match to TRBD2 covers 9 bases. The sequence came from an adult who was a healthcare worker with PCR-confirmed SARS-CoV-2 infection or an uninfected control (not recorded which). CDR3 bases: TGTGCCAGCAGTCCGCTAGCGGGACACTCCTACGAGCAGTACTTC. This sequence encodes CASSPLAGHSYEQYF.